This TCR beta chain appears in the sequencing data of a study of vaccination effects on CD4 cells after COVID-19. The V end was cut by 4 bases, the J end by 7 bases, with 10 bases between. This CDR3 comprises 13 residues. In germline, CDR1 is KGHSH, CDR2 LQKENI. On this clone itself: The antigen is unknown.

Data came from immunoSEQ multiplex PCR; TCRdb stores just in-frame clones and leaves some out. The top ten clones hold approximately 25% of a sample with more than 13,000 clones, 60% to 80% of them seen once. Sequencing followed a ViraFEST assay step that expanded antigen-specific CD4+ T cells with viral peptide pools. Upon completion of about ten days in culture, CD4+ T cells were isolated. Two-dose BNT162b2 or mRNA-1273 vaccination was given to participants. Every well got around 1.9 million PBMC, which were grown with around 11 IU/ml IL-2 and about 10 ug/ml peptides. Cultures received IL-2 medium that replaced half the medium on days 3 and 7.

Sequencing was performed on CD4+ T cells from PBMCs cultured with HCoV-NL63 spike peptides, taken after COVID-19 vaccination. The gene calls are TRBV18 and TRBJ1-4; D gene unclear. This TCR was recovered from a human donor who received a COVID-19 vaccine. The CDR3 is CASSREAGEKLFF. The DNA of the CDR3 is TGTGCCAGCTCACGGGAAGCGGGTGAAAAACTGTTTTTT.